The 22 T cell receptor beta chains below all came from one sample that was sequenced in a study of cytomegalovirus exposure and HLA in healthy donors (dated 2017 in TCRdb). The library was generated by the immunoSEQ multiplex PCR assay. For the multiplex PCR, a mixture combining 60 forward primers for TCR Vbeta segments and 13 reverse primers for TCR Jbeta segments was used. In TCRdb, the immuneACCESS table is reduced to in-frame sequences with V and J assigned. These tables do not hold every clone; where another copy was compared, an unresolved V gene accounts for under half, and the others remain unexplained. This specimen's table enumerates around 100,000 clones. The ten largest clones add up to approximately 6.8% of the sample. The sample taken for sequencing was PBMCs. Receptors were obtained from a man aged 35-49 years in good health and CMV-seropositive.

This chain joins TRBV19 and TRBJ2-1; 8 bases match TRBD1. The V gene end was trimmed by 3 bases and the J gene end by 5 bases; junction bases not matched to a gene: 6. There are 15 residues in the CDR3. Per germline, CDR1 LNHDA and CDR2 SQIVND (reference sequence). Here the CDR3 reads CASSMGTGFDNEQFF. CDR3 bases: TGTGCCAGTAGTATGGGGACAGGTTTCGACAATGAGCAGTTCTTC.

The gene calls are TRBV4-2 and TRBJ2-1; D is uncertain. CDR1 and CDR2 from the germline V gene are LGHNA and YNFKEQ. The length of the CDR3 is 15 residues. Trimming left V 0 bases short and J 0 bases short, with 6 bases between. CDR3 loop: CASSQEVSSYNEQFF. The CDR3 DNA reads TGTGCCAGCAGCCAAGAGGTGAGCTCCTACAATGAGCAGTTCTTC.

This chain uses TRBV7-3 with TRBJ1-1, with D maybe TRBD1 (6 bases). The CDR3 has 18 residues. CDR1 is SGHTA, CDR2 FQGTGA, per germline. Between the trimmed V and J ends, which lost 1 base and 0 bases, there was a span of 18 bases. CDR3 residues: CASSLKEGGLELNTEAFF. The CDR3 region has the DNA TGTGCCAGCAGCTTAAAGGAGGGGGGGTTGGAGCTGAACACTGAAGCTTTCTTT.

This chain connects TRBV19 to TRBJ2-1; weak D call: TRBD1 (8 bases). V lost 3 bases, J lost 4 bases, and 13 bases lay in between. This CDR3 contains 15 residues. Germline lookup yields CDR1 LNHDA and CDR2 SQIVND (reference sequence). The CDR3 spells CASSITGGGYNEQFF. The CDR3 DNA sequence: TGTGCCAGTAGTATTACAGGGGGAGGGTACAATGAGCAGTTCTTC.

The CDR3 loop is CASRDNTGELFF. CDR3 in DNA: TGTGCCAGCAGAGACAATACCGGGGAGCTGTTTTTT. The rearrangement links TRBV6-5 to TRBJ2-2, with unresolved D. The CDR3 consists of 12 residues. Between the trimmed V and J ends, which lost 6 bases and 5 bases, there was a span of 7 bases. CDR1 MNHEY and CDR2 SVGAGI come from the germline V gene.

This rearrangement joins TRBV9 to TRBJ2-2, with 10 nucleotides matching TRBD2. CDR1 and CDR2 from the germline V gene are SGDLS and YYNGEE. With V trimmed by 4 bases and J by 4 bases, 10 bases remained unmatched. The CDR3 spans 17 residues. The CDR3 protein is CASSHALGLAVTGELFF. CDR3 DNA sequence: TGTGCCAGCAGCCACGCCCTCGGACTAGCGGTCACCGGGGAGCTGTTTTTT.

V is TRBV13 and J is TRBJ2-7, with TRBD2 identical over 8 bases. Germline CDR1 and CDR2: PRHDT and FYEKMQ (reference sequence). CDR3 length: 13 residues. J was trimmed by 4 bases and V by 7 bases; bases with no gene match: 6. The DNA of the CDR3 is TGTGCCAGCACCCTCAGCGGGAGTTACGAGCAGTACTTC. Protein: CASTLSGSYEQYF. The full variable domain, with the rest looked up from reference TRBV13 and TRBJ2-7, is AAGVIQSPRHLIKEKRETATLKCYPIPRHDTVYWYQQGPGQDPQFLISFYEKMQSDKGSIPDRFSAQQFSDYHSELNMSSLELGDSALYFCASTLSGSYEQYFGPGTRLTVT.

The V gene is TRBV29-1, the J gene TRBJ2-1; no firm D call. Trimming cost V 5 bases and J 3 bases, with 14 bases left between them. Germline lookup yields CDR1 SQVTM and CDR2 ANQGSEA. The CDR3 consists of 14 residues. CDR3 sequence reads: CSVYSTQDYNEQFF. CDR3 coding DNA: TGCAGCGTTTACTCTACCCAAGACTACAATGAGCAGTTCTTC.

The rearrangement uses TRBV11-3 and TRBJ2-1; 13 nucleotides align to TRBD2. The CDR3 is made up of 16 amino acids. CDR1 and CDR2 (germline): SGHNT, YENEEA. Unmatched junction bases numbered 2, after V lost 0 bases and J lost 6 bases. Here the CDR3 DNA reads TGTGCCAGCAGCTTAGATTGGACTAGCGGGAGCAATGAGCAGTTCTTC. Translated, it gives CASSLDWTSGSNEQFF.

J is TRBJ2-7 and V is TRBV18, with D possibly matching TRBD2 (5 bases). The CDR3 runs to 13 residues. With 2 bases removed from V and 3 bases from J, the gap between germline ends came to 8 bases. Germline V lookup: CDR1 KGHSH, CDR2 LQKENI. CDR3 nucleotide sequence: TGTGCCAGCTCACCAACCCGGGACTACGAGCAGTACTTC. This translates into CASSPTRDYEQYF.

This chain connects TRBV12-5 to TRBJ2-1; D gene ambiguous. Germline CDR1 is LGHNT and CDR2 is FRNRAP. The CDR3 runs to 13 residues. The V and J ends lost 5 bases and 4 bases respectively, with 9 bases between them. The CDR3 loop reads CASGLTPYNEQFF. Here the CDR3 DNA reads TGTGCTAGTGGTCTGACACCGTACAATGAGCAGTTCTTC.

V usage is TRBV9 and J usage is TRBJ1-2; 8 bases are a match to TRBD1. This CDR3 spans 14 amino acids. Germline lookup yields CDR1 SGDLS and CDR2 YYNGEE. With V trimmed by 0 bases and J by 8 bases, 6 bases remained unmatched. The CDR3 DNA sequence: TGTGCCAGCAGCGTAGAGGACAGGGATGGCGGCTACACCTTC. It codes for CASSVEDRDGGYTF.

V gene TRBV11-1 combines with J gene TRBJ2-5, with 9 bases fitting TRBD2. The CDR3 totals 14 residues. In germline, CDR1 is SGHAT, CDR2 FQDESV (reference sequence). V lost 5 bases to trimming and J lost 4 bases; unmatched junction nucleotides: 5. Here the CDR3 DNA reads TGTGCCAGCAGCAACACAGCGGGAGGAGAGACCCAGTACTTC. Residues: CASSNTAGGETQYF.

The chain couples TRBV19 to TRBJ1-1; no clear D gene. Germline CDR1 is LNHDA and CDR2 is SQIVND (reference sequence). The CDR3 consists of 15 residues. V gave up 3 bases and J gave up 0 bases, with 11 bases separating them. CDR3 DNA: TGTGCCAGTAGTATTGGGAGGGCCATGAACACTGAAGCTTTCTTT. Its translation: CASSIGRAMNTEAFF.

The chain uses TRBV2 and TRBJ1-2; D remains unclear. CDR1 and CDR2 from the germline V gene are SNHLY and FYNNEI. V lost 2 bases and J 5 bases, leaving 9 bases between the germline ends. The CDR3 loop spans 13 amino acids. CDR3: CASSERRSYGYTF. Here the CDR3 DNA reads TGTGCCAGCAGTGAACGCAGGTCGTATGGCTACACCTTC.

The chain uses TRBV30 and TRBJ2-5; a weak D match, TRBD2 (6 bases). Germline V gene sequence: CDR1 GTSNPN, CDR2 SVGIG (reference sequence). V was clipped by 0 bases and J by 5 bases, with 13 bases between them. The CDR3 length is 14 residues. CDR3 residues: CAWSVIGGAETQYF. The CDR3 DNA is TGTGCCTGGAGTGTAATTGGCGGGGCGGAGACCCAGTACTTC.

The rearrangement uses TRBV20-1 and TRBJ1-1; D perhaps matches TRBD1 (5 bases). Germline V lookup: CDR1 DFQATT, CDR2 SNEGSKA (reference sequence). This CDR3 spans 11 amino acids. The CDR3 reads CRKVRGTEAFF. Written as DNA, the CDR3 is TGCAGGAAAGTAAGGGGCACTGAAGCTTTCTTT.

About this clone: Other nucleotide sequences in the sample specify the same CDR3. This chain joins TRBV7-3 and TRBJ1-5; 7 positions match TRBD1. CDR1 SGHTA and CDR2 FQGTGA come from the germline V gene. The V segment lost 5 bases and the J segment 5 bases; nucleotides outside the gene matches: 3. This CDR3 is 13 amino acids long. CDR3 in DNA: TGTGCCAGCAGCCTTGACAGGGATCAGCCCCAGCATTTT. This translates into CASSLDRDQPQHF.

The CDR3 is CASSGGQGEQPQHF. Here the CDR3 DNA reads TGTGCCAGCAGTGGGGGTCAGGGGGAGCAGCCCCAGCATTTT. V is TRBV2 and J is TRBJ1-5, with 7 positions matching TRBD1. Losses at the gene ends were 4 bases for V and 7 bases for J; bases not matched to a gene: 7. The germline CDR1 and CDR2 sequences are SNHLY and FYNNEI. The CDR3 extends over 14 amino acids. The whole variable domain, filled in from reference TRBV2 and TRBJ1-5, reads EPEVTQTPSHQVTQMGQEVILRCVPISNHLYFYWYRQILGQKVEFLVSFYNNEISEKSEIFDDQFSVERPDGSNFTLKIRSTKLEDSAMYFCASSGGQGEQPQHFGDGTRLSIL.

The V call is TRBV10-2, the J call TRBJ2-7; the match to TRBD1 covers 7 bases. V lost 4 bases to trimming and J lost 3 bases; unmatched junction nucleotides: 6. Germline CDR1 is WSHSY and CDR2 is SAAADI. This CDR3 spans 14 amino acids. CDR3 bases: TGCGCCAGCAGTGGGCACAGGGGAAACTACGAGCAGTACTTC. It encodes CASSGHRGNYEQYF.

This rearrangement joins TRBV6-1 to TRBJ2-1, with TRBD1 matching over 7 bases. CDR1 and CDR2 from the germline V gene are MNHNS and SASEGT. The CDR3 spans 14 residues. V lost 3 bases and J lost 10; bases outside the gene matches: 9. The CDR3 protein is CASSDAQGQVEQFF. The CDR3 DNA reads TGTGCCAGCAGTGATGCCCAAGGACAGGTAGAGCAGTTCTTC.

This CDR3 is CASSVATRDTEAFF. The CDR3 DNA is TGTGCCAGCAGCGTAGCTACTCGGGACACTGAAGCTTTCTTT. The chain recombines TRBV9 with TRBJ1-1; D remains unclear. The CDR3 loop spans 14 amino acids. Germline CDR1 reads SGDLS; CDR2 reads YYNGEE. V shed 0 bases and J shed 3 bases, with 9 bases lying between them.